This is a list of T cell receptor beta chains from one sample in a study of blood T cell repertoires in COVID-19. Method: immunoSEQ multiplex PCR; TCRdb's copy keeps in-frame clones and lacks some. The sample holds under 250,000 clones; around 90% are singletons and the top ten take roughly 6%. Sequenced material: peripheral blood. The receptors shown here come from a man aged 55 to 69 who had recovered from COVID-19. CDR3s leave out the opening cysteine and the closing phenylalanine or tryptophan. Fields, in order: V gene, J gene, CDR3 protein.

v_call: TRBV11-3; j_call: TRBJ2-3; cdr3_aa: ASSAGNRGSTDTQY
v_call: TRBV5-1; j_call: TRBJ2-7; cdr3_aa: ASSTSSTSYEQY
v_call: TRBV29-1; j_call: TRBJ2-2; cdr3_aa: SVVAGGTGELF
v_call: TRBV6-5; j_call: TRBJ2-7; cdr3_aa: ASSYPGLGVQY
v_call: TRBV7-3; j_call: TRBJ1-5; cdr3_aa: ASSLTGGNQPQH
v_call: TRBV12-3/TRBV12-4; j_call: TRBJ1-1; cdr3_aa: ASSLNWGAEAF
v_call: TRBV18; j_call: TRBJ2-3; cdr3_aa: ASSRGGLANTDTQY
v_call: TRBV18; j_call: TRBJ1-1; cdr3_aa: ASSPLEGYTEAF
v_call: TRBV4-2; j_call: TRBJ2-1; cdr3_aa: ASSPVPGQGTSGSQEQF
v_call: TRBV5-1; j_call: TRBJ1-4; cdr3_aa: ASSSRSLTGGTEKLF
v_call: TRBV6-5; j_call: TRBJ2-7; cdr3_aa: ASSYSPASGFYEQY
v_call: TRBV2; j_call: TRBJ2-1; cdr3_aa: ASSENRGFNEQF
v_call: TRBV14; j_call: TRBJ2-2; cdr3_aa: ASSRRGGGNTGELF
v_call: TRBV4-3; j_call: TRBJ2-7; cdr3_aa: ASSQPFQDIHEQY
v_call: TRBV2; j_call: TRBJ2-5; cdr3_aa: ATRLAGGETQY
v_call: TRBV7-9; j_call: TRBJ2-2; cdr3_aa: ASSRRVTGELF
v_call: TRBV5-1; j_call: TRBJ1-5; cdr3_aa: ASSLGTGQNQPQH
v_call: TRBV5-6; j_call: TRBJ2-2; cdr3_aa: ASSLSGANTGELF